These 24 T cell receptor beta chains originate from one sample sequenced in a study of CD8 T cells in Susac syndrome. The authors reverse transcribed roughly 0.5 to 1 ug RNA with random hexamers. TCRdb re-called the immunoSEQ multiplex PCR reads through MiXCR, storing one row per CDR3 protein. The sample contains 150,000 to 180,000 distinct CDR3 sequences, 95% of which appear only once. The sample was CD8+ T cells from PBMCs. The receptors shown here come from a human donor with multiple sclerosis.

This sequence joins TRBV5-8 and TRBJ2-1; D is undetermined. CDR1 SGHTS and CDR2 YDEGEE come from the germline V gene. Trimming pared 6 bases from V and 8 bases from J, leaving 9 bases between. The CDR3 runs to 11 residues. The DNA of the CDR3 is TGTGCCAGCACTCTGTCGTATGAGCAGTTCTTC. Translation: CASTLSYEQFF.

This chain connects TRBV20-1 to TRBJ2-3; 8 bases agree with TRBD2. With V trimmed by 5 bases and J by 1 base, 8 bases remained unmatched. The CDR3 is 15 amino acids. CDR1 DFQATT and CDR2 SNEGSKA come from the germline V gene (reference sequence). DNA of the CDR3: TGCAGTGCTGCGAGCGGGGGCCCCCGCACAGATACGCAGTATTTT. As protein: CSAASGGPRTDTQYF.

The chain combines TRBV5-1 with TRBJ2-7; no definite D call. The V and J ends lost 2 bases and 6 bases respectively, with 9 bases between them. Germline V gives CDR1 SGHRS, CDR2 YFSETQ. CDR3 size: 12 residues. DNA of the CDR3: TGCGCCAGCAGCTTCACCAGTACCGAGCAGTACTTC. It codes for CASSFTSTEQYF.

The chain recombines TRBV13 with TRBJ2-1; 9 nucleotides line up with TRBD2. J lost 5 bases, V lost 5 bases, and 7 bases had no gene match. The CDR3 loop spans 15 amino acids. In germline, CDR1 is PRHDT, CDR2 FYEKMQ (reference sequence). This CDR3 reads CASSPSSGDHNEQFF. DNA of the CDR3: TGTGCCAGCAGCCCCTCTAGCGGGGACCACAATGAGCAGTTCTTC. The complete variable domain, with remaining parts taken from reference TRBV13 and TRBJ2-1, reads AAGVIQSPRHLIKEKRETATLKCYPIPRHDTVYWYQQGPGQDPQFLISFYEKMQSDKGSIPDRFSAQQFSDYHSELNMSSLELGDSALYFCASSPSSGDHNEQFFGPGTRLTVL.

The rearrangement uses TRBV19 and TRBJ1-2; weak D call: TRBD1 (5 bases). The germline CDR1 and CDR2 sequences are LNHDA and SQIVND (reference sequence). The CDR3 length is 15 residues. V lost 5 bases, J lost 0 bases, and 13 bases lay in between. CDR3 coding DNA: TGTGCCAGTAGTGAGGGAGCAGGGTCTAACTATGGCTACACCTTC. It specifies CASSEGAGSNYGYTF. Using reference TRBV19 and TRBJ1-2 for the parts outside the CDR3, the full variable domain is DGGITQSPKYLFRKEGQNVTLSCEQNLNHDAMYWYRQDPGQGLRLIYYSQIVNDFQKGDIAEGYSVSREKKESFPLTVTSAQKNPTAFYLCASSEGAGSNYGYTFGSGTRLTVV.

This clonotype was picked up one time. The rearrangement links TRBV29-1 to TRBJ2-5; D tentatively reads TRBD1 or TRBD2 (6 bases each). The CDR3 covers 14 residues. The germline CDR1 and CDR2 sequences are SQVTM and ANQGSEA. V dropped 3 bases and J dropped 9 bases, with 20 bases sitting between them. The CDR3 DNA reads TGCAGCGTTGATAGGGGGGCCTCCGGCTTGGCCCAGTACTTC. Residues: CSVDRGASGLAQYF.

The V gene is TRBV3-1, the J gene TRBJ2-2; D unresolved. CDR3 length equals 12 residues. Germline V gives CDR1 LGHDT, CDR2 YNNKEL (reference sequence). The V end lost 0 bases, the J end lost 10 bases, and 6 bases lay between the germline ends. The CDR3 nucleotides read TGTGCCAGCAGCCAAGATCGGGTGGAGCTGTTTTTT. It specifies CASSQDRVELFF.

This chain joins TRBV6-5 and TRBJ1-1; 8 bases match TRBD1. The V segment lost 3 bases and the J segment 6 bases; nucleotides outside the gene matches: 6. This CDR3 has 14 residues. Germline assignment: CDR1 MNHEY and CDR2 SVGAGI. The CDR3 region is CASSYGQGTAEAFF. The CDR3 DNA follows: TGTGCCAGCAGTTATGGACAGGGAACGGCTGAAGCTTTCTTT.

V and J are TRBV12-3 or TRBV12-4 and TRBJ2-1; 13 bases are a match to TRBD2. V lost 5 bases and J lost 7; bases outside the gene matches: 5. The CDR3 loop spans 15 amino acids. The DNA of the CDR3 is TGTGCCAGCAGTCCCACTAGCGGGGGGGCGAATGAGCAGTTCTTC. This codes for CASSPTSGGANEQFF.

This clonotype came up once. The chain couples TRBV9 to TRBJ1-1; tentatively, D is TRBD1 (5 bases). This CDR3 contains 14 residues. Germline CDR1 and CDR2: SGDLS and YYNGEE. Deletions cut 0 bases from V and 4 bases from J, with 10 bases between. As DNA, the CDR3 is TGTGCCAGCAGCGTAGGGAGGGGCTTCACTGAAGCTTTCTTT. Translating it yields CASSVGRGFTEAFF.

The J gene is TRBJ2-7, the V gene TRBV5-1; TRBD2 agrees at 10 bases. The germline V gene has CDR1 SGHRS and CDR2 YFSETQ. J lost 1 base, V lost 9 bases, and 4 bases had no gene match. This CDR3 is built from 13 residues. CDR3 sequence reads: CATWTSGSYEQYV. The DNA for the CDR3 is TGCGCCACCTGGACTAGCGGTTCCTACGAGCAGTACGTC.

The chain recombines TRBV29-1 with TRBJ2-7, with 12 bases identical to TRBD1. V lost 6 bases and J lost 2; bases outside the gene matches: 17. The CDR3 has 18 amino acids. Germline V gene lookup returns CDR1 SQVTM and CDR2 ANQGSEA. The CDR3 DNA reads TGCAGCGTATTGACGGGACAGGGGGCCAGCGGGGAGCCCTACGAGCAGTACGTC. This sequence encodes CSVLTGQGASGEPYEQYV.

The V call is TRBV30, the J call TRBJ2-2; 7 bases are a match to TRBD1. The CDR3 has 15 amino acids. The germline V gene encodes CDR1 GTSNPN and CDR2 SVGIG (reference sequence). V dropped 4 bases and J dropped 3; count of bases not matched to a gene: 8. The DNA for the CDR3 is TGTGCCTGGACCAATACAGGGGCAGACACCGGGGAGCTGTTTTTT. It translates to CAWTNTGADTGELFF.

The chain employs TRBV7-9 and TRBJ1-5, with D hard to call. Trimming shortened V by 1 base and J by 7 bases, and 11 bases separated the two germline ends. This CDR3 has 14 residues. Per the germline V gene, CDR1 is SEHNR and CDR2 is FQNEAQ (reference sequence). In nucleotides, the CDR3 is TGTGCCAGCAGCTTAGGGTCGCCGAGACAGCCCCAGCATTTT. Amino acid sequence: CASSLGSPRQPQHF.

The chain couples TRBV7-6 to TRBJ2-3, with D unresolved. Trimming removed 1 base at V and 0 bases at J, with 11 bases between. The CDR3 runs 16 residues. Germline CDR1 reads SGHVS; CDR2 reads FNYEAQ. The CDR3: CASSLVGGGSTDTQYF. The CDR3 DNA follows: TGTGCCAGCAGCTTAGTTGGCGGTGGTAGCACAGATACGCAGTATTTT.

The chain uses TRBV30 and TRBJ1-1; D is undetermined. The CDR3 is made up of 11 amino acids. The germline V and J ends were trimmed by 5 bases and 5 bases, with 9 bases remaining between them. In germline, CDR1 is GTSNPN, CDR2 SVGIG (reference sequence). The CDR3 reads CAWSAETEAFF. The CDR3 DNA sequence: TGTGCCTGGTCGGCAGAGACTGAAGCTTTCTTT.

The rearrangement uses TRBV29-1 and TRBJ2-7; 9 bases align to TRBD1. CDR3 length equals 13 residues. Germline CDR1 and CDR2: SQVTM and ANQGSEA. V gave up 6 bases and J gave up 5 bases; unmatched junction bases: 8. For the CDR3, the DNA is TGCAGCGTCACAGGGGGCGAGGAGGACGAGCAGTACTTC. It is translated as CSVTGGEEDEQYF.

The rearrangement uses TRBV30 and TRBJ2-1; D possibly uses TRBD1 or TRBD2 (5 bases each). Trimming stripped 7 bases from V and 3 bases from J, with 19 bases between. CDR3 size: 15 residues. Germline values: CDR1 GTSNPN, CDR2 SVGIG (reference sequence). The CDR3 coding sequence is TGTGCCTCGAACTACATAGGGACCCTCTACAATGAGCAGTTCTTC. As protein: CASNYIGTLYNEQFF.

The chain joins TRBV20-1 to TRBJ2-7; 8 bases are shared with TRBD1. CDR1 is DFQATT and CDR2 is SNEGSKA in the germline V gene (reference sequence). CDR3 length: 13 residues. V lost 5 bases and J lost 6; bases outside the gene matches: 9. The CDR3 nucleotides read TGCAGTGCTGAGTTAATAACAGGGGGCGAGCAGTACTTC. Its translation: CSAELITGGEQYF.

The chain carries TRBV29-1 and TRBJ2-1; 10 bases match TRBD2. CDR3 size: 15 residues. In germline, CDR1 is SQVTM, CDR2 ANQGSEA. Unmatched junction bases numbered 12, after V lost 4 bases and J lost 9 bases. DNA for the CDR3: TGCAGCGTTGTAGTCGGTCTAGCGGGGGCGGGTGAGCAGTTCTTC. This sequence encodes CSVVVGLAGAGEQFF.

V is TRBV9 and J is TRBJ2-7; the D call may be TRBD1 or TRBD2 (5 bases each). This CDR3 contains 14 residues. Trimming left V 4 bases short and J 2 bases short, with 13 bases between. Germline lookup yields CDR1 SGDLS and CDR2 YYNGEE. Here the CDR3 DNA reads TGTGCCAGCAGCCTGGGACCTACCACCTACGAGCAGTACGTC. Its protein product is CASSLGPTTYEQYV.

The chain links TRBV7-2 to TRBJ2-7, with 11 bases that match TRBD2. The trim removed 3 bases at V and 2 bases at J, leaving 0 bases unmatched. The CDR3 contains 14 residues. Germline CDR1 SGHTA, CDR2 FQGNSA. Written as DNA, the CDR3 is TGTGCCAGCAGCTTTAGCGGGGGGGCCTACGAGCAGTACGTC. Translating it yields CASSFSGGAYEQYV.

This chain uses TRBV20-1 with TRBJ1-3; weak D call: TRBD1 (5 bases). Germline lookup yields CDR1 DFQATT and CDR2 SNEGSKA (reference sequence). There are 13 residues in the CDR3. The V and J ends lost 6 bases and 0 bases respectively, with 9 bases between them. The CDR3: CSAPGDSGNTIYF. In nucleotides, the CDR3 is TGCAGTGCCCCGGGGGACTCTGGAAACACCATATATTTT.

The genes are TRBV9 and TRBJ2-3, with D perhaps matching TRBD2 (6 bases). Trimming stripped 0 bases from V and 1 base from J, with 15 bases between. Germline V gene sequence: CDR1 SGDLS, CDR2 YYNGEE. CDR3 length equals 17 residues. CDR3 nucleotide sequence: TGTGCCAGCAGCGTAGATATTACGGAGCGGGGCACAGATACGCAGTATTTT. Translated, it gives CASSVDITERGTDTQYF.